Listed below are T cell receptor beta chains from one sample, sequenced in a study of cytomegalovirus exposure and HLA in healthy donors. Only in-frame clones appear in the TCRdb table, and some are missing; sequencing was by immunoSEQ multiplex PCR. This table has approximately 160,000 clones, 70% to 90% appearing once. The sample was PBMCs. These receptors were obtained from a man younger than 40 in good health and CMV-seropositive. CDR3s include the opening cysteine and the closing phenylalanine or tryptophan. Each record gives: D gene, clone size, V gene, J gene, CDR3 DNA, CDR3 protein. D genes are given only for firm matches. Some rows mark clone size as missing; the rest say once, few, many or name a class of expanded clone.

d_gene: TRBD2; abundance: -; v_gene: TRBV30; j_gene: TRBJ2-7; CDR3nt: TGTGCCTGGTCTTCCTCCGGCCTAGCGGGGGGGGGACCGGCCTACGAGCAGTACTTC; CDR3aa: CAWSSSGLAGGGPAYEQYF
d_gene: TRBD1; abundance: -; v_gene: TRBV19; j_gene: TRBJ1-5; CDR3nt: TGTGCCAGTAGTCTCGGGACAGTCGGGAATCAGCCCCAGCATTTT; CDR3aa: CASSLGTVGNQPQHF
d_gene: TRBD2; abundance: -; v_gene: TRBV7-2; j_gene: TRBJ2-3; CDR3nt: TGTGCCAGCAGCTTAGCCGCGGGGGGGGCAGGGGATACGCAGTATTTT; CDR3aa: CASSLAAGGAGDTQYF
d_gene: -; abundance: once; v_gene: TRBV4-1; j_gene: TRBJ1-5; CDR3nt: TGCGCCAGCAGCCAAGATGGGCGAGCAGGGTCTTGCAATCAGCCCCAGCATTTT; CDR3aa: CASSQDGRAGSCNQPQHF
d_gene: -; abundance: -; v_gene: TRBV2; j_gene: TRBJ2-7; CDR3nt: TGTGCCAGCAGTGAAGCGGGGAGGGAGCAGTACTTC; CDR3aa: CASSEAGREQYF
d_gene: -; abundance: once; v_gene: TRBV4-3; j_gene: TRBJ1-1; CDR3nt: TGCGCCAGCAGCCAAGACCCGGAGGGATTTGAAGCTTTCTTT; CDR3aa: CASSQDPEGFEAFF
d_gene: -; abundance: -; v_gene: TRBV5-1; j_gene: TRBJ1-5; CDR3nt: TGCGCCAGCAGGGAGGGTTTTGATCAGCCCCAGCATTTT; CDR3aa: CASREGFDQPQHF
d_gene: -; abundance: -; v_gene: TRBV7-2; j_gene: TRBJ1-3; CDR3nt: TGTGCCAGCAGCTTAGGTTACTCTGGAAACACCATATATTTT; CDR3aa: CASSLGYSGNTIYF
d_gene: -; abundance: -; v_gene: TRBV5-1; j_gene: TRBJ1-4; CDR3nt: TGCGCCAGCAGCTTGTCGAACAAGAATGAAAAACTGTTTTTT; CDR3aa: CASSLSNKNEKLFF
d_gene: TRBD1; abundance: -; v_gene: TRBV7-2; j_gene: TRBJ1-6; CDR3nt: TGTGCCAGCAGCTCCAAGACAGGGACCTATAATTCACCCCTCCACTTT; CDR3aa: CASSSKTGTYNSPLHF
d_gene: -; abundance: few; v_gene: TRBV9; j_gene: TRBJ1-6; CDR3nt: TGTGCCAGCAGCGTAATGAGCAATTCACCCCTCCACTTT; CDR3aa: CASSVMSNSPLHF
d_gene: -; abundance: -; v_gene: TRBV6-5; j_gene: TRBJ1-2; CDR3nt: TGTGCCAGCAGTTACCGGGGGGGGGCTAACTATGGCTACACCTTC; CDR3aa: CASSYRGGANYGYTF
d_gene: -; abundance: -; v_gene: TRBV7-8; j_gene: TRBJ2-7; CDR3nt: TGTGCCAGCAGCCAAGCGGGCCTCACCTACGAGCAGTACTTC; CDR3aa: CASSQAGLTYEQYF
d_gene: TRBD2; abundance: -; v_gene: TRBV11-2; j_gene: TRBJ2-3; CDR3nt: TGTGCCAGCAGCTCGTACGGACTAGAGGTAGATACGCAGTATTTT; CDR3aa: CASSSYGLEVDTQYF
d_gene: -; abundance: -; v_gene: TRBV7-2; j_gene: TRBJ1-5; CDR3nt: TGTGCCAGCAGCCTACTCGCCTCAATTAGCAATCAGCCCCAGCATTTT; CDR3aa: CASSLLASISNQPQHF
d_gene: -; abundance: -; v_gene: TRBV5-1; j_gene: TRBJ2-1; CDR3nt: TGCGCCAGCAGCCCCACTCGCGATGAGCAGTTCTTC; CDR3aa: CASSPTRDEQFF
d_gene: -; abundance: -; v_gene: TRBV18; j_gene: TRBJ2-7; CDR3nt: TGTGCCAGCTCACCACGGCAGGGAAGCTACGAGCAGTACTTC; CDR3aa: CASSPRQGSYEQYF
d_gene: -; abundance: -; v_gene: TRBV30; j_gene: TRBJ2-1; CDR3nt: TGTGCCTCGTCAGGGTTGGTTGGGTATTCCTACAATGAGCAGTTCTTC; CDR3aa: CASSGLVGYSYNEQFF
d_gene: TRBD2; abundance: -; v_gene: TRBV5-4; j_gene: TRBJ2-1; CDR3nt: TGTGCCAGCAGCCTGGGTACTAGCGGGGACAATGAGCAGTTCTTC; CDR3aa: CASSLGTSGDNEQFF
d_gene: TRBD1; abundance: -; v_gene: TRBV19; j_gene: TRBJ2-1; CDR3nt: TGTGCCAGTACCCCGGACAGGGGCTTATACAATGAGCAGTTCTTC; CDR3aa: CASTPDRGLYNEQFF
d_gene: -; abundance: -; v_gene: TRBV7-8; j_gene: TRBJ1-5; CDR3nt: TGTGCCAGCAGCTTCGATAGAAGTGGGCCCCAGCATTTT; CDR3aa: CASSFDRSGPQHF
d_gene: TRBD1; abundance: -; v_gene: TRBV7-6; j_gene: TRBJ1-5; CDR3nt: TGTGCCAGCAGTTCGAGACAGGGTGCCTATAGCAATCAGCCCCAGCATTTT; CDR3aa: CASSSRQGAYSNQPQHF
d_gene: -; abundance: -; v_gene: TRBV5-5; j_gene: TRBJ2-7; CDR3nt: TGTGCCAGCAGCTTGGCGGGGTTAATGGCCCGGGGGTACTTC; CDR3aa: CASSLAGLMARGYF
d_gene: TRBD2; abundance: -; v_gene: TRBV4-1; j_gene: TRBJ2-3; CDR3nt: TGCGCCAGCAGCCAATCTAGCGGGGGGGAAACAGATACGCAGTATTTT; CDR3aa: CASSQSSGGETDTQYF
d_gene: -; abundance: few; v_gene: TRBV6-7; j_gene: TRBJ2-7; CDR3nt: TGTGCCAGCAGTCCAACAGGGTCCTACGAGCAGTACTTC; CDR3aa: CASSPTGSYEQYF
d_gene: -; abundance: -; v_gene: TRBV5-5; j_gene: TRBJ2-5; CDR3nt: TGTGCCAGCAGCTTTTCCGGAGGTGTCTACCAAGAGACCCAGTACTTC; CDR3aa: CASSFSGGVYQETQYF
d_gene: -; abundance: -; v_gene: TRBV4-3; j_gene: TRBJ2-3; CDR3nt: TGCGCCAGCAGCCTAGGGGGGGGAACCTCTAGCACAGATACGCAGTATTTT; CDR3aa: CASSLGGGTSSTDTQYF
d_gene: TRBD1; abundance: -; v_gene: TRBV7-2; j_gene: TRBJ1-2; CDR3nt: TGTGCCAGCAGCTTAGGACCACAGGGGGTGGGTGGCTACACCTTC; CDR3aa: CASSLGPQGVGGYTF
d_gene: -; abundance: -; v_gene: TRBV27; j_gene: TRBJ1-2; CDR3nt: TGTGCCAGCAGCCGGGACTTTGGTATTCCTCTACCCTATGGCTACACCTTC; CDR3aa: CASSRDFGIPLPYGYTF
d_gene: TRBD1; abundance: -; v_gene: TRBV2; j_gene: TRBJ2-3; CDR3nt: TGTGCCAGCAGGAGACAGGGGGCAAGCACAGATACGCAGTATTTT; CDR3aa: CASRRQGASTDTQYF
d_gene: TRBD2; abundance: -; v_gene: TRBV9; j_gene: TRBJ2-1; CDR3nt: TGTGCCAGCAGCGCAACTAGCGGGTCCTACAATGAGCAGTTCTTC; CDR3aa: CASSATSGSYNEQFF
d_gene: -; abundance: -; v_gene: TRBV6-6; j_gene: TRBJ2-7; CDR3nt: TGTGCCAGCAGTTACGAAGCTCTCGAGCAGTACTTC; CDR3aa: CASSYEALEQYF
d_gene: TRBD2; abundance: -; v_gene: TRBV6-5; j_gene: TRBJ2-3; CDR3nt: TGTGCCAGCAGTTACAGCGGGGGGGGCACAGATACGCAGTATTTT; CDR3aa: CASSYSGGGTDTQYF
d_gene: -; abundance: -; v_gene: TRBV19; j_gene: TRBJ1-1; CDR3nt: TGTGCCAGTACCGGACAGTTCATGAACACTGAAGCTTTCTTT; CDR3aa: CASTGQFMNTEAFF
d_gene: TRBD2; abundance: -; v_gene: TRBV19; j_gene: TRBJ2-5; CDR3nt: TGTGCCAGTAGTACCGGGACTAGCGGGGGGGCCGGGGAGACCCAGTACTTC; CDR3aa: CASSTGTSGGAGETQYF
d_gene: TRBD1; abundance: once; v_gene: TRBV7-8; j_gene: TRBJ1-1; CDR3nt: TGTGCCAGCAGCCCCACCCGACAGGGGTATTTCGCTGAAGCTTTCTTT; CDR3aa: CASSPTRQGYFAEAFF
d_gene: TRBD1; abundance: -; v_gene: TRBV7-2; j_gene: TRBJ1-2; CDR3nt: TGTGCCAGCAGCTTAGCGGCAGGGGGTTCTAGCTATGGCTACACCTTC; CDR3aa: CASSLAAGGSSYGYTF
d_gene: -; abundance: -; v_gene: TRBV7-9; j_gene: TRBJ2-3; CDR3nt: TGTGCCGGGGGGACTGACACAGATACGCAGTATTTT; CDR3aa: CAGGTDTDTQYF
d_gene: TRBD1; abundance: -; v_gene: TRBV7-6; j_gene: TRBJ2-1; CDR3nt: TGTGCCAGCAGCGTATACAGGGGACACAATGAGCAGTTCTTC; CDR3aa: CASSVYRGHNEQFF
d_gene: -; abundance: -; v_gene: TRBV4-3; j_gene: TRBJ2-3; CDR3nt: TGCGCCAGCAGCCAAGATTCTAGCACAGATACGCAGTATTTT; CDR3aa: CASSQDSSTDTQYF
d_gene: -; abundance: -; v_gene: TRBV7-8; j_gene: TRBJ1-2; CDR3nt: TGTGCCAGCAGCTCGGTGGGGGGTTATAACTATGGCTACACCTTC; CDR3aa: CASSSVGGYNYGYTF
d_gene: -; abundance: -; v_gene: TRBV7-9; j_gene: TRBJ1-6; CDR3nt: TGTGCCAGCAGCTTAGATGGGCCGAGGGAATCACCCCTCCACTTT; CDR3aa: CASSLDGPRESPLHF
d_gene: TRBD1; abundance: -; v_gene: TRBV27; j_gene: TRBJ2-7; CDR3nt: TGTGCCAGCAGCTCGTACGCCGGGACAGGGTGGTACGAGCAGTACTTC; CDR3aa: CASSSYAGTGWYEQYF